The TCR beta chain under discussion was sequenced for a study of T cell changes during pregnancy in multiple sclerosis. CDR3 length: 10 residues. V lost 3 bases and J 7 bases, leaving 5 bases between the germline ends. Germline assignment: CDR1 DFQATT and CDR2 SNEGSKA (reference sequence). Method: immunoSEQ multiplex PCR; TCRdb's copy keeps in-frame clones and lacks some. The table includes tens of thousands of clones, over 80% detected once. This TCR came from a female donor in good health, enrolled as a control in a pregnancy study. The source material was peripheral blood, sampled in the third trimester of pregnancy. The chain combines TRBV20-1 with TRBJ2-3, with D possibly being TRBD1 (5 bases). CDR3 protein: CSARDNTQYF. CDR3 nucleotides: TGCAGTGCTAGGGACAATACGCAGTATTTT.